The 23 T cell receptor beta chains in this list originate from one sample, sequenced in a study of cytomegalovirus exposure and HLA in healthy donors. The PCR made use of 60 Vbeta and 13 Jbeta primers. Using immunoSEQ multiplex PCR, the repertoire was profiled, and TCRdb retains in-frame clones only, with some absent. The sample includes approximately 150,000 clones, more than 75% of them seen just once. The specimen sequenced was PBMCs. All receptors come from a middle-aged man in good health and CMV-seronegative.

This rearrangement joins TRBV12-5 to TRBJ2-3, with 8 bases fitting TRBD2. CDR1 is LGHNT, CDR2 FRNRAP, per germline. CDR3 length equals 18 residues. Losses at the gene ends were 4 bases for V and 0 bases for J; bases not matched to a gene: 12. The CDR3 spells CASGYPVGLAGSTDTQYF. CDR3 nucleotide sequence: TGTGCTAGTGGTTACCCGGTGGGGTTAGCGGGGAGCACAGATACGCAGTATTTT. The full variable domain, in which reference TRBV12-5 and TRBJ2-3 provide the parts outside the CDR3, is DARVTQTPRHKVTEMGQEVTMRCQPILGHNTVFWYRQTMMQGLELLAYFRNRAPLDDSGMPKDRFSAEMPDATLATLKIQPSEPRDSAVYFCASGYPVGLAGSTDTQYFGPGTRLTVL.

This chain uses TRBV27 with TRBJ2-3; TRBD1 aligns across 7 bases. In germline, CDR1 is MNHEY, CDR2 SMNVEV (reference sequence). This CDR3 spans 13 amino acids. V was clipped by 5 bases and J by 9 bases; unmatched bases: 8. The CDR3 loop is CASSLTGSRTQYF. CDR3 sequence (DNA): TGTGCCAGCAGTCTGACAGGGTCGAGAACGCAGTATTTT.

This clone has just a few counts. The genes are TRBV19 and TRBJ1-5; weak D call: TRBD1 (6 bases). The germline CDR1 and CDR2 sequences are LNHDA and SQIVND (reference sequence). CDR3 size: 20 residues. The V end lost 4 bases, the J end lost 2 bases, and 27 bases lay between the germline ends. In DNA form, the CDR3 reads TGTGCCAGTAGTAGCCCCCCAGGCAGGGGATCTAGCAGCGGCAATCAGCCCCAGCATTTT. Translating it yields CASSSPPGRGSSSGNQPQHF.

The genes are TRBV11-3 and TRBJ2-1, with TRBD2 matching 10 bases. The trim removed 0 bases at V and 6 bases at J, leaving 5 bases unmatched. This CDR3 has 16 residues. Germline V gives CDR1 SGHNT, CDR2 YENEEA. CDR3: CASSLDSSGSGNEQFF. The CDR3 DNA is TGTGCCAGCAGCTTAGATTCTAGCGGGAGCGGCAATGAGCAGTTCTTC. The full variable domain, its missing parts supplied by reference TRBV11-3 and TRBJ2-1, is EAGVVQSPRYKIIEKKQPVAFWCNPISGHNTLYWYLQNLGQGPELLIRYENEEAVDDSQLPKDRFSAERLKGVDSTLKIQPAELGDSAVYLCASSLDSSGSGNEQFFGPGTRLTVL.

This clone was counted between two and nine times. The chain is built from TRBV2 and TRBJ2-7; 9 positions agree with TRBD1. The CDR3 length is 15 residues. The junction had 7 bases not matched to a gene; V was cut back by 5 bases and J by 2 bases. Germline CDR1 is SNHLY and CDR2 is FYNNEI. The CDR3 DNA reads as TGTGCCAGCAGTAGTACCGGGACAGGGACCTACGAGCAGTACTTC. Protein: CASSSTGTGTYEQYF. Combining the CDR3 with reference TRBV2 and TRBJ2-7 gives the whole variable domain EPEVTQTPSHQVTQMGQEVILRCVPISNHLYFYWYRQILGQKVEFLVSFYNNEISEKSEIFDDQFSVERPDGSNFTLKIRSTKLEDSAMYFCASSSTGTGTYEQYFGPGTRLTVT.

A note on this clone: The junction does not match germline at one end; this may be a read error. The chain has TRBV5-1 and TRBJ1-3; no definite D call. The CDR3 has 15 amino acids. Per the germline V gene, CDR1 is SGHRS and CDR2 is YFSETQ. CDR3 DNA sequence: TGTGCCAGCAGCTCCCAGGCAATCTCTGGAAACACCATATATTTT. Residues: CASSSQAISGNTIYF.

This clone appeared once. The chain combines TRBV7-9 with TRBJ2-3; 13 positions match TRBD2. After removal of 4 bases from V and 0 bases from J, the junction contained 4 bases not matched to a gene. The CDR3 length is 17 residues. The germline V gene encodes CDR1 SEHNR and CDR2 FQNEAQ (reference sequence). The CDR3 is CASSSRTSGSSTDTQYF. CDR3 in DNA: TGTGCCAGCAGCTCCCGGACTAGCGGGAGTAGCACAGATACGCAGTATTTT.

V is TRBV7-8 and J is TRBJ2-3; 7 bases align to TRBD2. The CDR3 totals 15 residues. V was clipped by 2 bases and J by 4 bases; unmatched bases: 6. Germline lookup yields CDR1 SGHVS and CDR2 FQNEAQ. The CDR3 region has the DNA TGTGCCAGCAGCTTAAAACGGGGGGTTTCAGATACGCAGTATTTT. Amino acid sequence: CASSLKRGVSDTQYF.

The gene calls are TRBV27 and TRBJ1-3; no firm D call. The germline gives CDR1 MNHEY, CDR2 SMNVEV (reference sequence). The V end was cut by 3 bases, the J end by 3 bases, with 9 bases between. The CDR3 is 14 residues long. CDR3 DNA: TGTGCCAGCAGTTTGGGCCAAAGTGGAAACACCATATATTTT. It codes for CASSLGQSGNTIYF.

This clone showed up just once. This rearrangement joins TRBV7-6 to TRBJ2-5, with TRBD2 identical over 10 bases. The ends lost 3 bases at V and 4 bases at J; junction bases unmatched: 5. This CDR3 region has 15 residues. CDR1 is SGHVS, CDR2 FNYEAQ, per germline. CDR3 coding DNA: TGTGCCAGCAGCTTGGAGCGGGAGGGCCGAGAGACCCAGTACTTC. The encoded protein is CASSLEREGRETQYF.

The chain is built from TRBV20-1 and TRBJ1-4, with D unclear. With 4 bases removed from V and 8 bases from J, the gap between germline ends came to 8 bases. This CDR3 region has 11 residues. Germline V gives CDR1 DFQATT, CDR2 SNEGSKA (reference sequence). CDR3 DNA: TGCAGTGCTAAGGGAGGGGAAAAACTGTTTTTT. Residues: CSAKGGEKLFF.

The rearrangement links TRBV6-1 to TRBJ1-6, with TRBD1 matching 8 bases. The CDR3 runs 16 residues. Trimming took 4 bases from V and 10 from J; bases not matched to a gene: 12. Germline lookup yields CDR1 MNHNS and CDR2 SASEGT. The CDR3 loop reads CASSGGQETYRSPLHF. DNA for the CDR3: TGTGCCAGCAGTGGGGGACAGGAGACGTATCGGTCACCCCTCCACTTT.

The chain couples TRBV12-5 to TRBJ2-1, with D possibly TRBD2 on 5 matching bases. CDR3 length equals 15 residues. Germline V gene data show CDR1 as LGHNT and CDR2 as FRNRAP. V gave up 0 bases and J gave up 5 bases, with 11 bases separating them. The CDR3 sequence is CASGLVGGLNNEQFF. The CDR3 coding sequence is TGTGCTAGTGGTTTGGTAGGCGGGTTGAACAATGAGCAGTTCTTC.

This rearrangement joins TRBV6-5 to TRBJ2-5; TRBD1 matches 10 bases. The germline V gene encodes CDR1 MNHEY and CDR2 SVGAGI. The CDR3 is 15 amino acids. The V gene end was trimmed by 5 bases and the J gene end by 5 bases; junction bases not matched to a gene: 8. The CDR3 spells CASSLRQGAWETQYF. DNA of the CDR3: TGTGCCAGCAGTCTCCGACAGGGGGCTTGGGAGACCCAGTACTTC.

Here the CDR3 reads CASSPSGYDTDTQYF. CDR3 sequence (DNA): TGTGCCAGCAGTCCCAGCGGTTACGACACAGATACGCAGTATTTT. V usage is TRBV27 and J usage is TRBJ2-3; a possible D gene is TRBD2 (5 bases). Germline-derived CDR1 and CDR2 are MNHEY and SMNVEV (reference sequence). Trimming removed 5 bases at V and 2 bases at J, with 14 bases between. The CDR3 has 15 residues.

The chain links TRBV10-2 to TRBJ2-3; D possibly corresponds to TRBD2 (7 bases). Trimming stripped 6 bases from V and 2 bases from J, with 18 bases between. CDR3 size: 16 residues. Germline assignment: CDR1 WSHSY and CDR2 SAAADI. This chain's CDR3 is CASRQRGAGSTDTQYF. Here the CDR3 DNA reads TGCGCCAGCAGGCAACGGGGGGCGGGATCCACAGATACGCAGTATTTT.

This chain links TRBV7-8 with TRBJ2-7; weak D call: TRBD1 (6 bases). Germline V gives CDR1 SGHVS, CDR2 FQNEAQ. The CDR3 is 14 amino acids. Trimming removed 1 base from V and 5 bases from J, with 12 bases in between. The CDR3 region is CASSLEGGWDEQYF. The CDR3 region has the DNA TGTGCCAGCAGCTTAGAAGGGGGATGGGACGAGCAGTACTTC.

The V call is TRBV30, the J call TRBJ2-7; a weak D match, TRBD2 (6 bases). The V gene's germline CDR1 is GTSNPN and CDR2 SVGIG (reference sequence). V lost 3 bases and J 7 bases, leaving 10 bases between the germline ends. The CDR3 is 11 residues long. In nucleotides, the CDR3 is TGTGCCTGGAGGGGGCTAGCGGAGCAGTACTTC. Residues: CAWRGLAEQYF.

The gene calls are TRBV19 and TRBJ2-2, with 13 bases matching TRBD2. Trimming removed 3 bases from V and 5 bases from J; junction bases left unmatched: 3. The CDR3 is 16 amino acids. Germline values: CDR1 LNHDA, CDR2 SQIVND (reference sequence). The CDR3 loop reads CASSMTSGRSTGELFF. As DNA, the CDR3 is TGTGCCAGTAGTATGACTAGCGGGAGGTCGACCGGGGAGCTGTTTTTT.

This chain connects TRBV5-4 to TRBJ2-7; D gene unclear. The CDR3 covers 12 residues. The V gene's germline CDR1 is SGHNT and CDR2 YYREEE (reference sequence). V gave up 4 bases and J gave up 8 bases, with 13 bases separating them. CDR3 coding DNA: TGTGCCAGCAGCCCCTCCGGCGGTAAGCAGTACTTC. It specifies CASSPSGGKQYF. Full variable domain (rest looked up from reference TRBV5-4 and TRBJ2-7): ETGVTQSPTHLIKTRGQQVTLRCSSQSGHNTVSWYQQALGQGPQFIFQYYREEENGRGNFPPRFSGLQFPNYSSELNVNALELDDSALYLCASSPSGGKQYFGPGTRLTVT.

The chain recombines TRBV7-9 with TRBJ2-1, with D tentatively TRBD1 (6 bases). The CDR3 is made up of 17 amino acids. Trimming pared 4 bases from V and 3 bases from J, leaving 19 bases between. Germline loops: CDR1 SEHNR, CDR2 FQNEAQ (reference sequence). The CDR3 coding sequence is TGTGCCAGCAGCTCCACCCTGACAGGAACTAACTACAATGAGCAGTTCTTC. This encodes CASSSTLTGTNYNEQFF.

The chain carries TRBV11-2 and TRBJ1-1, with a weak D call TRBD1 (5 bases). Germline lookup yields CDR1 SGHAT and CDR2 FQNNGV. The CDR3 runs 12 residues. The germline V and J ends were trimmed by 2 bases and 5 bases, with 6 bases remaining between them. The CDR3 here is CASSLQGTEAFF. In DNA, the CDR3 is TGTGCCAGCAGCTTACAGGGAACTGAAGCTTTCTTT. Combining the CDR3 with reference TRBV11-2 and TRBJ1-1 gives the whole variable domain EAGVAQSPRYKIIEKRQSVAFWCNPISGHATLYWYQQILGQGPKLLIQFQNNGVVDDSQLPKDRFSAERLKGVDSTLKIQPAKLEDSAVYLCASSLQGTEAFFGQGTRLTVV.

This clone was counted once. The chain employs TRBV29-1 and TRBJ1-3; 9 nucleotides align to TRBD1. J lost 3 bases, V lost 5 bases, and 2 bases had no gene match. Germline CDR1 reads SQVTM; CDR2 reads ANQGSEA. The CDR3 totals 13 residues. CDR3: CSVRQGGGNTIYF. Written as DNA, the CDR3 is TGCAGCGTTCGACAGGGGGGTGGAAACACCATATATTTT.